Listed below are T cell receptor beta chains from one sample, sequenced in a study of response to subunit inactivated influenza vaccine. TCRdb re-called the RT-PCR reads through MiXCR, storing one row per CDR3 protein. The sample lists 650,000 to 800,000 distinct CDR3 sequences; 11% to 15% were seen once. The specimen was PBMCs from blood, collected around 15 days before vaccination. The receptor set was obtained from a man aged 50-60 years who received an inactivated influenza vaccine. The CDR3 runs from the conserved cysteine through the conserved F or W. The D gene is left open where the match is weak. Size values are once, few and many counts, or a class for expanded clones, and some rows have none.

D | J | size | V | CDR3 | DNA
- | TRBJ2-3 | few | TRBV5-1 | CASSLELGGHSTDTQYF | TGCGCCAGCAGCTTGGAGTTGGGCGGACATAGCACAGATACGCAGTATTTT
TRBD2 | TRBJ2-3 | - | TRBV29-1 | CSGRLAGSTDTQYF | TGCAGCGGGCGACTAGCGGGGAGCACAGATACGCAGTATTTT
- | TRBJ2-4 | few | TRBV7-8 | CASSLSTEDIQYF | TGTGCCAGCAGCTTATCGACAGAGGACATTCAGTACTTC
- | TRBJ2-5 | - | TRBV14 | CASSQEVGSSETQYF | TGTGCCAGCAGCCAAGAGGTCGGGAGTTCGGAGACCCAGTACTTC
TRBD2 | TRBJ2-3 | - | TRBV28 | CASSILQRGGGDTQYF | TGTGCCAGCAGTATCCTCCAGCGGGGGGGGGGAGATACGCAGTATTTT
- | TRBJ2-2 | - | TRBV4-2 | CASSQVGALARNTGELFF | TGTGCCAGCAGCCAAGTCGGGGCGCTAGCGAGGAACACCGGGGAGCTGTTTTTT
- | TRBJ2-1 | - | TRBV12-3/TRBV12-4 | CASSLGKGSGNEQFF | TGTGCCAGCAGTCTGGGGAAGGGGTCGGGCAATGAGCAGTTCTTC
- | TRBJ2-7 | - | TRBV10-2 | CASSEIAAYEQYF | TGCGCCAGCAGTGAGATAGCAGCCTACGAGCAGTACTTC
- | TRBJ2-1 | - | TRBV11-2 | CASSREPTPDNEQFF | TGTGCCAGCAGCCGAGAGCCGACCCCCGACAATGAGCAGTTCTTC
- | TRBJ2-2 | many | TRBV12-3/TRBV12-4 | CASRLETGELFF | TGTGCCAGCAGACTAGAGACCGGGGAGCTGTTTTTT
- | TRBJ2-3 | - | TRBV5-4 | CASSFLDPPGSSAPDTQYF | TGTGCCAGCAGCTTCTTAGACCCTCCCGGGTCGTCCGCACCAGATACGCAGTATTTT
- | TRBJ1-2 | - | TRBV21-1 | CATALGHSGYTF | TGTGCCACCGCTCTAGGCCACAGTGGCTACACCTTC
TRBD1 | TRBJ1-4 | - | TRBV20-1 | CSAPRQGVNEKLFF | TGCAGTGCTCCCAGACAGGGGGTTAATGAAAAACTGTTTTTT
- | TRBJ2-2 | few | TRBV4-2 | CASSQDGRPPHTGELFF | TGTGCCAGCAGCCAAGATGGTAGGCCCCCTCACACCGGGGAGCTGTTTTTT
TRBD1 | TRBJ2-7 | few | TRBV5-1 | CASSSDRWQSYEQYF | TGCGCCAGCAGCTCGGACAGGTGGCAATCCTACGAGCAGTACTTC
- | TRBJ2-5 | - | TRBV6-5 | CASSYFGEETQYF | TGTGCCAGCAGTTACTTCGGGGAAGAGACCCAGTACTTC
TRBD1 | TRBJ1-1 | many | TRBV12-3/TRBV12-4 | CASTETGGNTEAFF | TGTGCCAGCACCGAGACAGGGGGGAACACTGAAGCTTTCTTT
TRBD2 | TRBJ2-1 | - | TRBV28 | CASSLASGRGNEQFF | TGTGCCAGCAGTTTAGCTAGCGGGAGAGGTAATGAGCAGTTCTTC
- | TRBJ2-3 | - | TRBV10-3 | CAISERGAGTDTQYF | TGTGCCATCAGTGAGCGAGGTGCGGGGACAGATACGCAGTATTTT
- | TRBJ2-5 | - | TRBV7-2 | CASRRQPRQETQYF | TGTGCCAGCAGAAGACAGCCTCGCCAAGAGACCCAGTACTTC
TRBD2 | TRBJ2-1 | few | TRBV6-1 | CASSPWTGSTTGTSEFF | TGTGCCAGCAGTCCTTGGACAGGCTCTACTACCGGGACTAGCGAGTTCTTC
- | TRBJ2-2 | - | TRBV29-1 | CSVEDPATGELFF | TGCAGCGTTGAAGATCCGGCCACCGGGGAGCTGTTTTTT
- | TRBJ2-3 | - | TRBV7-2 | CASSYLDSGINTDTQYF | TGTGCCAGCAGCTACCTCGACTCCGGGATTAACACAGATACGCAGTATTTT
- | TRBJ2-2 | - | TRBV18 | CASSPRPGASTGELFF | TGTGCCAGCTCACCACGTCCGGGGGCCAGCACCGGGGAGCTGTTTTTT
TRBD1 | TRBJ2-7 | few | TRBV7-9 | CASSKIQGPYEQYF | TGTGCCAGCAGCAAAATACAGGGGCCCTACGAGCAGTACTTC
- | TRBJ1-2 | few | TRBV5-1 | CASSPGTLGYTF | TGCGCCAGCAGCCCCGGGACACTTGGCTACACCTTC
TRBD1 | TRBJ1-5 | - | TRBV2 | CASRGDRDQPQHF | TGTGCCAGCAGGGGGGACAGGGATCAGCCCCAGCATTTT
- | TRBJ1-1 | few | TRBV6-1 | CASTWGTKGWVNTEAFF | TGTGCCAGCACCTGGGGGACCAAGGGATGGGTGAACACTGAAGCTTTCTTT
- | TRBJ1-2 | - | TRBV12-3/TRBV12-4 | CASAGGNYGYTF | TGTGCCAGCGCCGGGGGTAACTATGGCTACACCTTC
- | TRBJ2-1 | - | TRBV12-3/TRBV12-4 | CASSFSGSDYNEQFF | TGTGCCAGCAGTTTCTCGGGGTCCGACTACAATGAGCAGTTCTTC
TRBD1 | TRBJ1-1 | - | TRBV6-6 | CASSYSRQGEAFF | TGTGCCAGCAGTTACAGTAGACAGGGCGAAGCTTTCTTT
- | TRBJ1-1 | few | TRBV28 | CASSLSPSNPMNTEAFF | TGTGCCAGCAGTTTATCGCCATCCAACCCTATGAACACTGAAGCTTTCTTT